The T cell receptor beta chain described here comes from a study of cytomegalovirus exposure and HLA in healthy donors. Study-wide context: A subsequent analysis reported that the 120 or so validation repertoires were produced on the same platform that had also been used for the roughly 700 first-cohort repertoires. General study findings and limits: In vitro confirmation showed three CMV-associated chains to be CMV antigen specific. According to a later analysis, TCR clusters from the first cohort tended to co-occur in the 100 to 150 validation repertoires.

In regard to this clone: Its target is not known.

Only in-frame clones appear in the TCRdb table, and some are missing; sequencing was by immunoSEQ multiplex PCR. The table includes around 130,000 clones, more than 70% detected once. The sequence was collected from a woman in her twenties or thirties in good health and CMV-seronegative. Source material: PBMCs.

The CDR3 loop is CASRDSSNYGYTF. As DNA, the CDR3 is TGCGCCAGCAGAGACAGCTCTAACTATGGCTACACCTTC. The chain links TRBV5-1 to TRBJ1-2; perhaps TRBD1 as D (5 bases). The germline V gene has CDR1 SGHRS and CDR2 YFSETQ. CDR3 length: 13 amino acids. V lost 5 bases to trimming and J lost 0 bases, with 8 bases between them.